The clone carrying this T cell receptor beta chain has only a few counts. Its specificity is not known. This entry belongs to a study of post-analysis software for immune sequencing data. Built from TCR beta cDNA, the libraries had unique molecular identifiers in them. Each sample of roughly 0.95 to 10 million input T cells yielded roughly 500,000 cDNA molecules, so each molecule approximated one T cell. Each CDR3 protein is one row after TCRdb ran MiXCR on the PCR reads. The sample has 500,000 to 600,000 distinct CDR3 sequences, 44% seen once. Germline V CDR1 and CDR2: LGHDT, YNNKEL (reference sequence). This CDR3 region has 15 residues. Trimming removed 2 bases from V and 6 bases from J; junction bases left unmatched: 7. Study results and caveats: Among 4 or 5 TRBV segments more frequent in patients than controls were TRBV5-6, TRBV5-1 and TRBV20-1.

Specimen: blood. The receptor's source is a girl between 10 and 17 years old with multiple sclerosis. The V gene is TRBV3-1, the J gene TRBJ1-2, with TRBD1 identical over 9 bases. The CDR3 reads CASSQPGQGSNGYTF. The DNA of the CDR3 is TGTGCCAGCAGCCAACCGGGACAGGGCTCCAATGGCTACACCTTC.